The T cell receptor beta chain under discussion was sequenced for a study of T cells after posttransplantation cyclophosphamide. Study-wide findings and caveats: Later post-transplant blood repertoires were often dominated by donor CD8+ memory clones. Recipient CMV seropositivity and CMV reactivation strongly tracked TRB clonality.

Notes on this clone: The antigen is not known.

The table came from immunoSEQ multiplex PCR; TCRdb's copy has only in-frame clones and leaves some out. This table has approximately 40,000 clones, roughly 78% appearing once. This CDR3 is built from 13 residues. Germline CDR1 SGHRS, CDR2 YFSETQ. Trimming stripped 2 bases from V and 4 bases from J, with 10 bases between. Cyclophosphamide on days +3 and +4 followed busulfan-fludarabine conditioning and a marrow graft. V and J are TRBV5-1 and TRBJ2-7, with D perhaps matching TRBD1 (5 bases). The sample consisted of CD4+ T cells sorted from blood, taken roughly 2,000 days after a stem cell transplant with posttransplant cyclophosphamide. The receptor was isolated from a female patient between 40 and 50 years old who received an allogeneic stem cell transplant from a related donor, was CMV-positive, and had no GVHD. A subset of T cells may come from the graft donor. The CDR3 here is CASSFVDRYEQYF. The DNA for the CDR3 is TGCGCCAGCAGCTTTGTTGACAGATACGAGCAGTACTTC.